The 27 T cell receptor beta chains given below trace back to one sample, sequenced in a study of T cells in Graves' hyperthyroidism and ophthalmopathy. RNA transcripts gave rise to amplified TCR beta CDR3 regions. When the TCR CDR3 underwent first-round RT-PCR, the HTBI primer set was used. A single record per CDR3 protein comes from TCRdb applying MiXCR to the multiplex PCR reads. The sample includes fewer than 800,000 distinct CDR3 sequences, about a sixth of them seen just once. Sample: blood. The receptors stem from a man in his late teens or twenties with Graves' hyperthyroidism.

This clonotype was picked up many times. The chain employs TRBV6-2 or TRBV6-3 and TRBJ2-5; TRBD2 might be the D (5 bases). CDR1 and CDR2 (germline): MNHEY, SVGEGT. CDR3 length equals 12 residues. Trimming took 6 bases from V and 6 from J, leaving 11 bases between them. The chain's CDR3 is CASSAGVKTQYF. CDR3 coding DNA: TGTGCCAGCAGCGCCGGGGTCAAGACCCAGTACTTC.

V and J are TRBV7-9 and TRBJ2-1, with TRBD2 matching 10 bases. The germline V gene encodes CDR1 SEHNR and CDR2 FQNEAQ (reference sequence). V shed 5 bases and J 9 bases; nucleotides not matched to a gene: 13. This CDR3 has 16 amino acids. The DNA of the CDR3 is TGTGCCAGCAGCCAAGCTAGCGGGAGAAGGTTGCGTGAGCAGTTCTTC. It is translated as CASSQASGRRLREQFF.

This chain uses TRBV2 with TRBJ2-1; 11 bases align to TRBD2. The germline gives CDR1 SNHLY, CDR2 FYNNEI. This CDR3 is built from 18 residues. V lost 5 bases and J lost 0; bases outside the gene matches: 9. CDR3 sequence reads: CASSYGIAGGSSYNEQFF. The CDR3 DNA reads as TGTGCCAGCAGTTACGGAATAGCGGGAGGGAGCTCCTACAATGAGCAGTTCTTC.

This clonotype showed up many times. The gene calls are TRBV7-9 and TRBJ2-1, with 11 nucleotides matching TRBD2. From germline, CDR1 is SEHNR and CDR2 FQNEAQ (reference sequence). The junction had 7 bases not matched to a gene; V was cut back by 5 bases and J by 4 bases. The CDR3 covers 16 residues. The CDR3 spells CASSRLAGNPYNEQFF. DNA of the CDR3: TGTGCCAGCAGCCGACTAGCGGGGAACCCATACAATGAGCAGTTCTTC. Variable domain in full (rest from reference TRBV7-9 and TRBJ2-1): DTGVSQNPRHKITKRGQNVTFRCDPISEHNRLYWYRQTLGQGPEFLTYFQNEAQLEKSRLLSDRFSAERPKGSFSTLEIQRTEQGDSAMYLCASSRLAGNPYNEQFFGPGTRLTVL.

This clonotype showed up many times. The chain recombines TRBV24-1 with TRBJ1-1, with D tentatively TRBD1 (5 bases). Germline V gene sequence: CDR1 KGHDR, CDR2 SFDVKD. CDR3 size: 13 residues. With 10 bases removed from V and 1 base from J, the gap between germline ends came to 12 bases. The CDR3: CATGAGPNTEAFF. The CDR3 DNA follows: TGTGCCACAGGGGCAGGGCCGAACACTGAAGCTTTCTTT.

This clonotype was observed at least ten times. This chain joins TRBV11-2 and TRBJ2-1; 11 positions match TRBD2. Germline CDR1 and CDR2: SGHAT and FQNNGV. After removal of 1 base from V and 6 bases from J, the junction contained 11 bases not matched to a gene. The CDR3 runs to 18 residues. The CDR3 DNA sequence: TGTGCCAGCAGCTTAGCGTTTCGGCTACTAGCGGGAGTCAATGAGCAGTTCTTC. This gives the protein CASSLAFRLLAGVNEQFF.

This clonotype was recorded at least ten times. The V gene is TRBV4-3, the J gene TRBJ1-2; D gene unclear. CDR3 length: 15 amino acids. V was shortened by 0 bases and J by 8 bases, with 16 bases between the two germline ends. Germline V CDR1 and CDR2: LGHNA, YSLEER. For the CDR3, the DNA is TGCGCCAGCAGCCAAGAGTATGGGGTTCCCCTCGGCTACACCTTC. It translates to CASSQEYGVPLGYTF.

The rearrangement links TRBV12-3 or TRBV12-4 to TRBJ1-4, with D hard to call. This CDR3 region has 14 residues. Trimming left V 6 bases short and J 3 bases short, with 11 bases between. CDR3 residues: CASRLIGANEKLFF. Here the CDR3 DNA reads TGTGCCAGCAGACTAATCGGTGCTAATGAAAAACTGTTTTTT.

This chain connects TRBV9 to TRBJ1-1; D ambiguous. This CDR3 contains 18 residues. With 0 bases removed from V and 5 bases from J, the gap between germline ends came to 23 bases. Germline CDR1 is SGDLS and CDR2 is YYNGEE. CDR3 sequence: CASSVEREPRFQRTEAFF. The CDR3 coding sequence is TGTGCCAGCAGCGTAGAGAGGGAACCCCGTTTCCAGAGGACTGAAGCTTTCTTT.

CDR3 nucleotide sequence: TGTGCCAGCAGTTTTAGGGGGGATCACGAGCAGTACTTC. It encodes CASSFRGDHEQYF. The V gene is TRBV27, the J gene TRBJ2-7, with D possibly called TRBD1 or TRBD2 (6 bases each). Per germline, CDR1 MNHEY and CDR2 SMNVEV (reference sequence). The V end lost 3 bases, the J end lost 5 bases, and 11 bases lay between the germline ends. This CDR3 spans 13 amino acids.

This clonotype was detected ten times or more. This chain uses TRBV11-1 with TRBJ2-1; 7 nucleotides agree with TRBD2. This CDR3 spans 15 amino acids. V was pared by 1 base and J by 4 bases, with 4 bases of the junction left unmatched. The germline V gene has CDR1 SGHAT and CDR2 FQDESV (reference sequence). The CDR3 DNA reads TGTGCCAGCAGCTTAGGGCGGGAGTTATACAATGAGCAGTTCTTC. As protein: CASSLGRELYNEQFF.

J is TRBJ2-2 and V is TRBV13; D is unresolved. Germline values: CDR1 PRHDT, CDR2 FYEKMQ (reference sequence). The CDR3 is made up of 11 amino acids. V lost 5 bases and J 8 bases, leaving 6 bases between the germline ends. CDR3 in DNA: TGTGCCAGCAGCCAGTCGGGGGAGCTGTTTTTT. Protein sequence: CASSQSGELFF.

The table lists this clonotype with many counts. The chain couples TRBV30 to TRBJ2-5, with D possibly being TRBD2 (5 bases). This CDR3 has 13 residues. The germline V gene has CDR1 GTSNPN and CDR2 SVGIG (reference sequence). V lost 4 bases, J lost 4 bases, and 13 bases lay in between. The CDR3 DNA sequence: TGTGCCTGGAATGAGGGTGGAAGAGAGACCCAGTACTTC. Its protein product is CAWNEGGRETQYF.

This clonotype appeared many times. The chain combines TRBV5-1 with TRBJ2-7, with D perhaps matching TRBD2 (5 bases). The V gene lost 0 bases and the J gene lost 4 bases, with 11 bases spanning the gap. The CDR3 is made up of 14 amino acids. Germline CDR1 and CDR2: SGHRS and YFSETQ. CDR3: CASSLEGGVYEQYF. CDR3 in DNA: TGCGCCAGCAGCTTGGAAGGAGGTGTTTACGAGCAGTACTTC.

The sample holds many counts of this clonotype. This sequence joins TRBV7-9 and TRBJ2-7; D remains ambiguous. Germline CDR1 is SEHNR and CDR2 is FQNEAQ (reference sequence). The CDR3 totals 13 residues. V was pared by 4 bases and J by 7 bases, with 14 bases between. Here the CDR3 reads CASSWSTLGEQYF. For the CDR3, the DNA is TGTGCCAGCAGCTGGAGTACTCTGGGGGAGCAGTACTTC.

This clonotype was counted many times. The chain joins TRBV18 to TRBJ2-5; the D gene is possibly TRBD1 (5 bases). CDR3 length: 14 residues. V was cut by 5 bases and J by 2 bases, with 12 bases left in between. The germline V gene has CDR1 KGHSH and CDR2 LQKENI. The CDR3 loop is CASSLTRQQETQYF. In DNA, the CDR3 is TGTGCCAGCTCATTGACCCGACAGCAAGAGACCCAGTACTTC. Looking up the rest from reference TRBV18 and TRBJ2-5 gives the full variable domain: NAGVMQNPRHLVRRRGQEARLRCSPMKGHSHVYWYRQLPEEGLKFMVYLQKENIIDESGMPKERFSAEFPKEGPSILRIQQVVRGDSAAYFCASSLTRQQETQYFGPGTRLLVL.

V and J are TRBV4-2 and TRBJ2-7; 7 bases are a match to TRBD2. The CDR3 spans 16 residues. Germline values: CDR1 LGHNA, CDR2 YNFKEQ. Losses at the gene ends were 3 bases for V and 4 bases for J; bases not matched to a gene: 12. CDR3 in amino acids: CASSQSAWEGMYEQYF. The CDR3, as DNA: TGTGCCAGCAGCCAGTCTGCGTGGGAGGGTATGTACGAGCAGTACTTC.

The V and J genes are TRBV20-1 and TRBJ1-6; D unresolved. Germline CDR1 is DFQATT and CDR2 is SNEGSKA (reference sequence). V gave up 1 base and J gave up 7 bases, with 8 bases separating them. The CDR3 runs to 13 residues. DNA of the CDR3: TGCAGTGCTAGAGGGCGCCAAAATTCACCCCTCCACTTT. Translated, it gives CSARGRQNSPLHF.

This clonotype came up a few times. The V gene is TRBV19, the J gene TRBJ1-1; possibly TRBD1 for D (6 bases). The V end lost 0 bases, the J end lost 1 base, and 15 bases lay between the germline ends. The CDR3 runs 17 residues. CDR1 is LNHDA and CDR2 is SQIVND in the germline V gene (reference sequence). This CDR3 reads CASSIDWVQGRNTEAFF. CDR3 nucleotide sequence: TGTGCCAGTAGTATAGATTGGGTACAGGGACGGAACACTGAAGCTTTCTTT.

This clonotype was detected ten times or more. CDR3 protein: CASSPSQDNVEKLFF. The CDR3 DNA reads TGTGCCAGCAGCCCTTCACAGGACAACGTTGAAAAACTGTTTTTT. This chain links TRBV5-5 with TRBJ1-4, with D perhaps matching TRBD1 (5 bases). The CDR3 is 15 amino acids. Germline assignment: CDR1 SGHKS and CDR2 YYEKEE (reference sequence). The V end was cut by 4 bases, the J end by 7 bases, with 17 bases between.

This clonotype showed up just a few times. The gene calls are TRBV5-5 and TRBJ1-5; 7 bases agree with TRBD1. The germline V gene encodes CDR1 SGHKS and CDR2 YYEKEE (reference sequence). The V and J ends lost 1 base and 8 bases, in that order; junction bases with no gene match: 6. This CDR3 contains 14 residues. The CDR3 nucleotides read TGTGCCAGCAGCTTGTGGACAGGACAGGAGCCCCAGCATTTT. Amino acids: CASSLWTGQEPQHF.

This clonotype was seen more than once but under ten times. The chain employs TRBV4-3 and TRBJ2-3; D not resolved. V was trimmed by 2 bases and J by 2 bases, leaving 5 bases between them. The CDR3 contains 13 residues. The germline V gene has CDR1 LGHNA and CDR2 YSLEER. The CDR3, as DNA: TGCGCCAGCAGCCAAAGAGACACAGATACGCAGTATTTT. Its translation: CASSQRDTDTQYF.

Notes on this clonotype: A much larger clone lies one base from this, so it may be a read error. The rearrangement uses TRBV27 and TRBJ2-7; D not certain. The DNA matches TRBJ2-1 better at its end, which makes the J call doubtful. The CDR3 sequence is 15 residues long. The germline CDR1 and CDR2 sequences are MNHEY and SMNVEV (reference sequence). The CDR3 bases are TGTGCCAGCAGTTTATTTGAGGATCCACCCTACGAGCAGTTCTTC. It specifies CASSLFEDPPYEQFF.

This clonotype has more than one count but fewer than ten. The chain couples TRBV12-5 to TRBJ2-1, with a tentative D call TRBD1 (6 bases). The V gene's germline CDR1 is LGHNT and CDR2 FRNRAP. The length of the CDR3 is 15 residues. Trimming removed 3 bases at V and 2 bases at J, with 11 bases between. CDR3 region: CASGLRQVTYNEQFF. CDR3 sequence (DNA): TGTGCTAGTGGTTTACGACAGGTTACCTACAATGAGCAGTTCTTC.

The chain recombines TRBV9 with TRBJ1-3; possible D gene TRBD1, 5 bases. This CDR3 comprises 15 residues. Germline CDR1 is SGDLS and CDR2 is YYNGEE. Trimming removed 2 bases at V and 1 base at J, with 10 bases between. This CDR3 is CASSVAGISGNTIYF. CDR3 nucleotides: TGTGCCAGCAGCGTCGCAGGGATTTCTGGAAACACCATATATTTT. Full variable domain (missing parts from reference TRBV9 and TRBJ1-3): DSGVTQTPKHLITATGQRVTLRCSPRSGDLSVYWYQQSLDQGLQFLIQYYNGEERAKGNILERFSAQQFPDLHSELNLSSLELGDSALYFCASSVAGISGNTIYFGEGSWLTVV.

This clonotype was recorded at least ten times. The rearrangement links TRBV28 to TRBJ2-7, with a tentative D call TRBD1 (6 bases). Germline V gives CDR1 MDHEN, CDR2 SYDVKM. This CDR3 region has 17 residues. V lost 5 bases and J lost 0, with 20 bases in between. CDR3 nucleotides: TGTGCCAGCAGTCCCGGAGAGTCAGGGGTTTCCTCCTACGAGCAGTACTTC. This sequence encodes CASSPGESGVSSYEQYF.

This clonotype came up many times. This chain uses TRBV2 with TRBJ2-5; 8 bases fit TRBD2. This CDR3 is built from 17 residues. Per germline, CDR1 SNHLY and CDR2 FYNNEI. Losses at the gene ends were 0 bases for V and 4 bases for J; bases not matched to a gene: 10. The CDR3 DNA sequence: TGTGCCAGCAGTGAAGCGGTAGCGGGGTCGTATACAGAGACCCAGTACTTC. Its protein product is CASSEAVAGSYTETQYF.